This TCR beta chain was obtained from a study of response to subunit inactivated influenza vaccine. General observations from the study: Each seasonal influenza vaccination recruits few new T cells, the authors suggested.

About this clonotype itself: Its antigen remains unidentified.

TCRdb ran MiXCR on the RT-PCR reads and lists one entry per CDR3 protein. Of fewer than 550,000 distinct CDR3 sequences listed, 25% were seen once; the top ten hold approximately 2%. The CDR3 runs to 16 residues. V lost 2 bases, J lost 5 bases, and 21 bases lay in between. Germline V gene data show CDR1 as DFQATT and CDR2 as SNEGSKA (reference sequence). The gene calls are TRBV20-1 and TRBJ1-1, with D perhaps matching TRBD1 (5 bases). This sequence originates from a man between 50 and 59 years old who received an inactivated influenza vaccine. The material was CD4+ T cells sorted from PBMCs, obtained more than 4 days after vaccination. The CDR3 DNA sequence: TGCAGTGCTAGACCCGATCGGGGGGGACGGCGGACTGAAGCTTTCTTT. This sequence encodes CSARPDRGGRRTEAFF.